This TCR beta chain was recovered during a study of shared clonotypes between healthy human individuals. About the research overall: Each donor's CD4 naive and CD4 memory cells filled three plates apiece, CD8 naive two, and CD8 memory one. General study points: Relative to their counterparts shared across all four donors, non-shared clonotypes exhibited diminished generation probabilities.

Clones were read by immunoSEQ multiplex PCR, and TCRdb kept only the in-frame ones, dropping some. The sample records about 2.3 million clones, about 90% being singletons. This CDR3 is 14 amino acids long. Per the germline V gene, CDR1 is LNHDA and CDR2 is SQIVND (reference sequence). V was cut by 6 bases and J by 3 bases, with 13 bases left in between. In regard to this clone: As yet, its antigen is unknown.

Those who donated were healthy HIV-negative adults, with no recent acute infections or vaccinations reported. The chain couples TRBV19 to TRBJ2-3; D perhaps matches TRBD1 (6 bases). This TCR was recovered from a man in his late teens or twenties in good health. Some clones in this sample may be carry-over from other donors' samples. The material sequenced was naive CD4+ T cells from PBMCs. Sample subset: CD45RA+ positively selected. The CDR3 DNA reads TGTGCCAGTAGGACAGGTTTATGGACAGATACGCAGTATTTT. Amino acid sequence: CASRTGLWTDTQYF.